This entry is about one TCR beta chain. This clone was detected a few times. The clone's antigen remains unknown. There are no base qualities to consult, and no much larger clone falls within one base. In the germline V gene, CDR1 corresponds to MDHEN and CDR2 to SYDVKM. From the cysteine through the phenylalanine, the CDR3 covers 12 amino acids. Of the read, only the CDR3 DNA is kept; its 36 bases are in frame from base 1. Separate from the approximately 700-subject first cohort, the validation cohort of about 120 subjects was the group to which the donors belonged. This specimen comes from a study of cytomegalovirus exposure and HLA in healthy donors listed by TCRdb under 2017. As for the study more broadly: The 500 to 800 repertoires of the first cohort and the approximately 110 validation repertoires were produced on the same platform, according to a later analysis. The study aimed to test whether signatures of past pathogen exposure could be identified by cataloging public T cell receptors. Besides the first cohort of under 700 subjects, a separate validation cohort made up of over a hundred different subjects was used. To predict cytomegalovirus infection status, the study combined high-throughput TCR immunosequencing, statistical association of individual TCRs with disease status, and machine learning.

The full study reports these points: A later analysis had no HLA typing for the validation cohort, so co-occurrence there was scored across all 120 repertoires. The authors suggested that the approach could potentially be extended to other disease states and immunological phenotypes. The classifier was reported to diagnose cytomegalovirus status with high specificity and sensitivity in both the original cohort and the validation cohort. Subsequent analysis determined that TCRs grouped into clusters in the first cohort also showed a tendency toward co-occurrence across the 130 or so validation repertoires, and approximately 93% of cluster scores exceeded 0. In vitro tests confirmed that a few of the cytomegalovirus-associated TCR beta chains recognize cytomegalovirus antigens. Across donors, most TCR sequences were observed very rarely, whereas some public TCRs were present in many individuals. A total of fewer than 200 TCR beta chains were listed by the study as associated with cytomegalovirus.

The library relied on the immunoSEQ multiplex PCR assay. In the source study's methods: A statistical classification framework was developed to diagnose cytomegalovirus status using the catalog of TCR beta chain sequences. TCRdb stores this immuneACCESS table with in-frame sequences only. Part of the clones is absent; in the studies checked, under half of the shortfall reflects unresolved V genes, and no reason is known for the rest. The V and J calls and clone size are taken from that table; D and trimming were inferred from the DNA. The sample includes 200,000 to 300,000 clones, with 90% observed a single time. Jointly, the top ten make up 2.5% to 3.5% of the sample.

The sample comprised PBMCs. The sequence was collected from a woman aged 25 to 39 in good health and CMV-seronegative. Recombination joined TRBV28 with TRBJ2-7; the D gene is possibly TRBD2, with 5 bases matching. The CDR3 reads CVTNSGSHEQYF. The sequenced DNA: TGTGTCACGAATAGTGGGAGCCACGAGCAGTACTTC.